This entry concerns a single TCR beta chain. What it recognizes is unknown. Time point specified: newly diagnosed GD, antithyroid drugs for less than 3 months. Making the TCR library involved RNA that had been extracted from PBMCs. All patients originated from an endocrinology department located in Xi'an, China. A blood draw put 8.5 to 10 milliliters of peripheral blood into EDTA tubes. This record comes from a study of regulatory T cells in long-lasting Graves disease. The study's findings and limits: For persistent Graves' patients, TCR diversity was lower than for newly diagnosed ones.

Relying on iRepertoire HTBI primers and Arm-PCR of CDR3 regions, the team built TCR beta libraries. TCRdb independently ran MiXCR on the multiplex PCR reads; one entry per CDR3 protein. This sample yields under 500,000 distinct CDR3 sequences, of which less than 20% are seen a single time; about 11% belongs to the top ten. The same data also contributed to another study, on T cells in Graves' hyperthyroidism and ophthalmopathy. From that report: With a median lead of 6.5 months before onset, the model predicted ophthalmopathy.

This receptor was identified in a woman in her twenties or thirties with Graves disease. Here the sequenced sample was peripheral blood mononuclear cells (PBMCs), taken at new diagnosis, from a patient treated with antithyroid drugs.

CDR3 coding DNA: TGTGCCAGCAGTTACAGGGGGTGGGATGGCTACACCTTC. Encoded protein: CASSYRGWDGYTF. The chain links TRBV6-5 to TRBJ1-2; a possible D gene is TRBD1 (6 bases). Trimming removed 2 bases from V and 6 bases from J, with 10 bases in between. CDR3 size: 13 residues. Germline V gene lookup returns CDR1 MNHEY and CDR2 SVGAGI.